The clone carrying this T cell receptor (beta chain) was seen only once. Its matching antigen is unknown. The data were taken from a study of cytomegalovirus exposure and HLA in healthy donors. Whole-study context: Around 190 million T cells yielded more than 95 million unique TCR beta sequences, as an earlier analysis found. Roughly 77 million unique TCRs from HLA-typed donors made up an early data release. Study conclusions and caveats: Exclusion as indistinguishable affected some V segments, including TRBV6-2 and TRBV6-3.

The study ran its PCR with 60 Vbeta and 13 Jbeta primers. The repertoire was sequenced with immunoSEQ multiplex PCR; TCRdb's copy has only in-frame clones and lacks some. The sample lists roughly 150,000 clones, approximately 82% seen once, with 1.1% to 1.5% in the top ten. Germline V gives CDR1 KGHSH, CDR2 LQKENI. V lost 2 bases and J 1 base, leaving 8 bases between the germline ends. The CDR3 extends over 15 amino acids. The specimen sequenced was PBMCs. This receptor was identified in a male donor in good health and CMV-seronegative. This chain joins TRBV18 and TRBJ2-2; D remains ambiguous. The CDR3 is CASSPSSGNTGELFF. The CDR3, as DNA: TGTGCCAGCTCACCATCTTCAGGGAACACCGGGGAGCTGTTTTTT. Complete variable domain (other parts from reference TRBV18 and TRBJ2-2): NAGVMQNPRHLVRRRGQEARLRCSPMKGHSHVYWYRQLPEEGLKFMVYLQKENIIDESGMPKERFSAEFPKEGPSILRIQQVVRGDSAAYFCASSPSSGNTGELFFGEGSRLTVL.